This T cell receptor beta chain was sequenced during a study of CD8 T cells in ankylosing spondylitis. Study results and caveats: Ankylosing spondylitis blood appeared to carry a characteristic TCR beta motif of fewer than 10 highly homologous variants. Significantly higher representation of disease-linked clones was reported for matched ankylosing spondylitis synovial fluid.

TCRdb processed the 5' RACE reads anew with MiXCR; each CDR3 protein has one entry. The profile shows under 170,000 distinct CDR3 sequences, around 45% of them singletons. The CDR3 sequence is 16 residues long. Looked up from germline, CDR1 is SGHAT and CDR2 is FQNNGV. J lost 5 bases, V lost 5 bases, and 10 bases had no gene match. To note about this clonotype: What it binds is unknown.

The chain couples TRBV11-2 to TRBJ2-1, with 9 bases aligning to TRBD1. This clonotype was obtained from a male donor with ankylosing spondylitis. The sequenced material came from synovial fluid, either unsorted or a sorted T cell fraction (not recorded which). The CDR3 DNA is TGTGCCAGCAGCCCACCCGGACAGGGGTGGGACAATGAGCAGTTCTTC. Its translation is CASSPPGQGWDNEQFF.